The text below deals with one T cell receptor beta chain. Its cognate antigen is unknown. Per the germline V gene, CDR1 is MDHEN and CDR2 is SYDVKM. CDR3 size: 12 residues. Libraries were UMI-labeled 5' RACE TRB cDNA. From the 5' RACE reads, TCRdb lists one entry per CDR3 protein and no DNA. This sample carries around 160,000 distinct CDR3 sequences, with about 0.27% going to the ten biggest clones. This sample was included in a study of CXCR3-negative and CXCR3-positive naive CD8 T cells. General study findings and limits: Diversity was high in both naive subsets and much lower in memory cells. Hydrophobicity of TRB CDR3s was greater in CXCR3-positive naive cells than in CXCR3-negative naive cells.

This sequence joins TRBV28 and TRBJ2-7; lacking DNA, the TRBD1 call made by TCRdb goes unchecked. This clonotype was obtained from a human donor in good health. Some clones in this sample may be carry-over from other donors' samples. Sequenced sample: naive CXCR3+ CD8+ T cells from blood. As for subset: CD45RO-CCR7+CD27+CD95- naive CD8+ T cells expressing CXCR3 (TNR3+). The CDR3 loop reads CASSFVGGEQYF.